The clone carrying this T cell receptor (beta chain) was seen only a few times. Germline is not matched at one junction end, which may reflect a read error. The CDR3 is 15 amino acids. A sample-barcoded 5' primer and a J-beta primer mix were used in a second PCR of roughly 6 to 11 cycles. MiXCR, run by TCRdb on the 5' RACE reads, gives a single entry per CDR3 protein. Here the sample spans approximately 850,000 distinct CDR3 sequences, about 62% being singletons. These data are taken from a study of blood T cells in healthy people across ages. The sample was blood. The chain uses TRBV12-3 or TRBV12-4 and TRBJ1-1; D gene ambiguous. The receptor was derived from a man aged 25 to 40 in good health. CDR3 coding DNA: TGTGCCAGCAGGTTAGGTCCCTACTTGAACACTGAAGCTTTCTTT. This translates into CASRLGPYLNTEAFF.